This T cell receptor beta chain originates from a study of blood T cell repertoires in COVID-19. Study as a whole: Both acute and convalescent COVID-19 samples were obtained from the United States, Italy and Spain.

Clones were read by immunoSEQ multiplex PCR, and TCRdb kept only the in-frame ones, dropping some. The sample carries roughly 230,000 clones, roughly 84% recorded once. CDR1 and CDR2 from the germline V gene are LNHNV and YYDKDF (reference sequence). Trimming took 0 bases from V and 5 from J, leaving 14 bases between them. The CDR3 loop spans 15 amino acids. The TCR comes from a man aged 35 to 55 with acute or convalescent COVID-19. The chain is built from TRBV15 and TRBJ2-7, with TRBD1 as a possible D gene (6 bases). Material: peripheral blood. The CDR3 nucleotides read TGTGCCACCAGCAGAGATACTCAGGGGCGCCACGAGCAGTACTTC. Translated: CATSRDTQGRHEQYF.